The clone carrying this T cell receptor beta chain was counted between two and nine times. TCRdb re-called the PCR reads with MiXCR, one entry per CDR3 protein. The top ten hold roughly 23% of the sample, which has about 24,000 distinct CDR3 sequences, roughly 40% seen once. The sample belongs to a study of tumor-infiltrating lymphocytes in oesophageal squamous cell carcinoma. The CDR3 runs 15 residues. Between the trimmed V and J ends, which lost 1 base and 4 bases, there was a span of 11 bases. CDR1 and CDR2 from the germline V gene are SGHTA and FQGNSA. Sequenced material: esophageal tumor tissue. This TCR was sampled from a male donor with esophageal squamous cell carcinoma. The gene calls are TRBV7-2 and TRBJ1-5; D uncertain. The CDR3 DNA reads as TGTGCCAGCAGCTTAGGTGGACGCCGAAATCAGCCCCAGCATTTT. Translating gives CASSLGGRRNQPQHF.